This section outlines one T cell receptor beta chain sequence together with its context. Its target is unknown. CDR3 length equals 15 residues. V gave up 7 bases and J gave up 0 bases, with 13 bases separating them. Per the germline V gene, CDR1 is MNHEY and CDR2 is SVGAGI. The protocol was immunoSEQ multiplex PCR, while the TCRdb copy is restricted to in-frame clones and leaves out a portion. The sample comprises about 22,000 clones, over 70% of which are singletons, and 12% rests with the top ten. Within the ViraFEST assay, antigen-specific CD4+ T cells underwent expansion with viral peptide pools prior to sequencing. Following culture for about 11 days, CD4+ T cells were isolated. This record comes from a study of vaccination effects on CD4 cells after COVID-19. Findings of the study overall: By a late point after vaccination, infection- and vaccine-induced clones had shrunk markedly through clonal contraction. The study got few convalescent patients and did not collect any early post-infection timepoints.

The V and J genes are TRBV6-5 and TRBJ1-3; D is perhaps TRBD1 (6 bases). This TCR was sampled from a human donor who received a COVID-19 vaccine. Material: CD4+ T cells from PBMCs cultured with HCoV-229E spike peptides, obtained before COVID-19 vaccination. CDR3 residues: CASIYGGPSGNTIYF. The CDR3 DNA reads TGTGCCAGCATTTATGGGGGCCCCTCTGGAAACACCATATATTTT.